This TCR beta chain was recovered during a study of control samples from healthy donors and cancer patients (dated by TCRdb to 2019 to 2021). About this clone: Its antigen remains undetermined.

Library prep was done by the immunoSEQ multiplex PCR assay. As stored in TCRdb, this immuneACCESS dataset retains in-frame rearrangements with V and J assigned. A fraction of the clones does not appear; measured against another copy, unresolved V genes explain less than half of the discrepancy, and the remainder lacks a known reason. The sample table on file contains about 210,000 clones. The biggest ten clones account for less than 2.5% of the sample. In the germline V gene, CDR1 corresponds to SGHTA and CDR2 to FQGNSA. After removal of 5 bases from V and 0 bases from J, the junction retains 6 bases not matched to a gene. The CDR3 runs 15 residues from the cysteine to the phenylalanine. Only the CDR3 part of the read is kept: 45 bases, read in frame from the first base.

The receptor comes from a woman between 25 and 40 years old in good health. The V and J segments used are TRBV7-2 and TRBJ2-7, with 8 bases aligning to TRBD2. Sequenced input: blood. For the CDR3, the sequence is CASSLSGVSSYEQYF. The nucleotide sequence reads TGTGCCAGCAGCCTTAGCGGGGTTAGCTCCTACGAGCAGTACTTC. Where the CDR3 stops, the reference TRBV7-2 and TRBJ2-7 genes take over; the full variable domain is GAGVSQSPSNKVTEKGKDVELRCDPISGHTALYWYRQSLGQGLEFLIYFQGNSAPDKSGLPSDRFSAERTGGSVSTLTIQRTQQEDSAVYLCASSLSGVSSYEQYFGPGTRLTVT.